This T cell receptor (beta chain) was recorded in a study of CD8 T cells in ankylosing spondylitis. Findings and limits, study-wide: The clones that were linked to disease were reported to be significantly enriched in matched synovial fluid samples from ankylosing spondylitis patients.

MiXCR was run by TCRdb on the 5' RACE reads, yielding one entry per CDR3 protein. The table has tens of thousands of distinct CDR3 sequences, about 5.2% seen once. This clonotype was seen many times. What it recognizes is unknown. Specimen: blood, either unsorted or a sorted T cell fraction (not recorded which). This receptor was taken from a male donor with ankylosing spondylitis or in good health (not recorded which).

The DNA of the CDR3 is TGTGCCAGCAGCCAAGGTGAAAGGTTCAATGAGCAGTTCTTC. Translated: CASSQGERFNEQFF. V gene TRBV14 combines with J gene TRBJ2-1; D call uncertain. The CDR3 extends over 14 amino acids. The ends were cut back, 1 base at V and 6 bases at J, with 10 bases in the middle. Germline lookup yields CDR1 SGHDN and CDR2 FVKESK.